These T cell receptor beta chains were read from a single sample in a study of blood T cell repertoires in COVID-19. Only in-frame clones appear in the TCRdb table, and some are missing; sequencing was by immunoSEQ multiplex PCR. The table has a few hundred thousand clones, around 86% seen once. Sequenced input: peripheral blood. The receptors were sampled from a man aged 80 or over with acute or convalescent COVID-19. Both conserved end residues are part of each CDR3. Fields, in order: CDR3 length, clone size, J gene, V gene, D gene, CDR3 protein, CDR3 DNA. D genes are given only for firm matches. The listing skips clone size in some rows; elsewhere it reads once, few, many or a size class.

>16|.|TRBJ1-3|TRBV3-1/TRBV3-2|TRBD1
CASSLVRDSSGNTIYF
TGTGCCAGCAGCCTAGTCAGGGACAGCTCTGGAAACACCATATATTTT
>12|once|TRBJ1-1|TRBV28|.
CASSTVGTEAFF
TGTGCCAGCAGCACCGTCGGGACTGAAGCTTTCTTT
>14|few|TRBJ2-7|TRBV5-1|.
CASSLEGFAYEQYF
TGCGCCAGCAGCTTGGAGGGGTTCGCCTACGAGCAGTACTTC
>18|.|TRBJ2-5|TRBV2|TRBD2
CASSGEATSGGAQETQYF
TGTGCCAGCAGCGGAGAGGCTACTAGCGGGGGGGCCCAAGAGACCCAGTACTTC
>15|.|TRBJ1-6|TRBV5-1|.
CASSLGERKNSPLHF
TGCGCCAGCAGCTTGGGGGAGAGGAAGAATTCACCCCTCCACTTT
>17|.|TRBJ1-5|TRBV6-2/TRBV6-3|.
CASSYSPDRISNQPQHF
TGTGCCAGCAGTTACTCGCCCGACAGGATTAGCAATCAGCCCCAGCATTTT
>14|once|TRBJ2-5|TRBV6-1|.
CASTLGQLQETQYF
TGTGCCAGCACCCTCGGACAGCTACAAGAGACCCAGTACTTC
>14|.|TRBJ1-1|TRBV5-5|.
CASSFYRVNTEAFF
TGTGCCAGCAGCTTTTACAGAGTGAACACTGAAGCTTTCTTT
>12|.|TRBJ2-7|TRBV6-5|.
CASSEGHGEQYF
TGTGCCAGCAGCGAGGGCCACGGCGAGCAGTACTTC
>15|once|TRBJ2-1|TRBV7-6|.
CASSLLPSAYNEQFF
TGTGCCAGCAGCTTGCTTCCTAGCGCCTACAATGAGCAGTTCTTC
>13|.|TRBJ2-3|TRBV28|.
CASRGAGTDTQYF
TGTGCCAGCAGGGGGGCGGGCACAGATACGCAGTATTTT
>15|.|TRBJ1-1|TRBV5-1|TRBD1
CASSSDRVRGTEAFF
TGCGCCAGCAGCTCCGACAGGGTACGGGGCACTGAAGCTTTCTTT
>16|few|TRBJ1-2|TRBV5-1|.
CASSLLGSRTPLGYTF
TGCGCCAGCAGCTTGTTAGGGTCACGGACACCACTGGGCTACACCTTC
>15|.|TRBJ1-5|TRBV19|TRBD1
CASSSDRSSNQPQHF
TGTGCCAGTAGTTCGGACAGGTCCAGCAATCAGCCCCAGCATTTT
>14|.|TRBJ2-5|TRBV6-1|.
CASSESAGKETQYF
TGTGCCAGCAGTGAATCGGCCGGGAAAGAGACCCAGTACTTC
>13|.|TRBJ1-3|TRBV28|.
CASSLLSGNTIYF
TGTGCCAGCAGTCTACTCTCTGGAAACACCATATATTTT
>13|.|TRBJ2-7|TRBV19|.
CASSPNGDYEQYF
TGTGCCAGTAGTCCCAACGGGGATTACGAGCAGTACTTC
>13|.|TRBJ1-1|TRBV6-5|.
CASIIPGVTEAFF
TGTGCCAGCATCATTCCCGGGGTAACTGAAGCTTTCTTT
>14|.|TRBJ1-1|TRBV5-1|TRBD1
CASSVDRTGTEAFF
TGCGCCAGCAGCGTGGACAGGACCGGCACTGAAGCTTTCTTT
>15|.|TRBJ2-1|TRBV28|TRBD2
CASSLSSGRAYEQFF
TGTGCCAGCAGTTTATCTAGCGGGAGGGCCTATGAGCAGTTCTTC
>16|.|TRBJ1-3|TRBV5-1|.
CASSLAGIVLGNTIYF
TGCGCCAGCAGCTTGGCGGGGATTGTCCTTGGAAACACCATATATTTT
>15|.|TRBJ1-2|TRBV3-1/TRBV3-2|.
CASSHDLTGGYGYTF
TGTGCCAGCAGCCATGATCTGACAGGCGGCTATGGCTACACCTTC
>13|once|TRBJ2-3|TRBV21-1|.
CASSKRREDTQYF
TGTGCCAGCAGCAAACGCAGGGAAGATACGCAGTATTTT
>15|few|TRBJ1-1|TRBV6-5|.
CASSWVSEGYAEAFF
TGTGCCAGCAGTTGGGTCAGTGAGGGCTACGCTGAAGCTTTCTTT
>15|.|TRBJ1-1|TRBV28|TRBD1
CASSLGPGGHTEAFF
TGTGCCAGCAGTTTGGGGCCAGGGGGCCACACTGAAGCTTTCTTT
>14|.|TRBJ1-2|TRBV28|TRBD1
CASTRTGGPYGYTF
TGTGCCAGCACCAGGACAGGGGGGCCCTATGGCTACACCTTC
>15|once|TRBJ1-6|TRBV10-3|TRBD1
CAISESGRGDSPLHF
TGTGCCATCAGTGAGTCGGGCAGGGGGGATTCACCCCTCCACTTT
>15|.|TRBJ2-3|TRBV5-1|TRBD2
CASSNEAGAPLTQYF
TGCGCCAGCAGCAACGAAGCGGGGGCGCCCCTCACGCAGTATTTT
>13|.|TRBJ1-1|TRBV2|.
CASSGESGTEAFF
TGTGCCAGCAGTGGAGAATCAGGGACTGAAGCTTTCTTT
>20|.|TRBJ2-5|TRBV7-8|TRBD1
CASSLEFGTGAFSYQETQYF
TGTGCCAGCAGCTTAGAGTTCGGGACAGGGGCCTTTTCGTACCAAGAGACCCAGTACTTC
>14|once|TRBJ2-1|TRBV6-5|TRBD2
CASIKLAGGNEQFF
TGTGCCAGCATCAAGCTAGCGGGAGGCAATGAGCAGTTCTTC
>16|.|TRBJ2-3|TRBV3-1/TRBV3-2|TRBD2
CASSHRSSGRADTQYF
TGTGCCAGCAGCCATCGGTCTAGCGGGAGGGCGGATACGCAGTATTTT
>14|.|TRBJ1-5|TRBV28|.
CASSHGPSNQPQHF
TGTGCCAGCAGTCATGGGCCTTCCAATCAGCCCCAGCATTTT
>13|.|TRBJ2-7|TRBV29-1|.
CSVALGGGDEQYF
TGCAGCGTCGCCCTTGGCGGGGGCGACGAGCAGTACTTC
>15|.|TRBJ1-1|TRBV6-4|TRBD1
CASRDGQGRSTEAFF
TGTGCCAGCAGGGACGGACAGGGACGTAGCACTGAAGCTTTCTTT
>17|.|TRBJ1-5|TRBV7-8|.
CASSSQGTTVGNQPQHF
TGTGCCAGCAGTTCCCAGGGTACTACAGTGGGCAATCAGCCCCAGCATTTT
>14|.|TRBJ1-1|TRBV3-1/TRBV3-2|.
CASSQASGMGEAFF
TGTGCCAGCAGCCAAGCCTCCGGGATGGGTGAAGCTTTCTTT
>15|few|TRBJ1-2|TRBV19|.
CASSIRPGTNYGYTF
TGTGCCAGTAGTATAAGGCCAGGAACTAACTATGGCTACACCTTC
>16|.|TRBJ2-1|TRBV9|.
CASAKLGQAIYNEQFF
TGTGCCAGCGCCAAGTTGGGTCAGGCGATCTACAATGAGCAGTTCTTC
>16|.|TRBJ1-2|TRBV19|.
CASSIDLLLLQGGYTF
TGTGCCAGTAGTATAGATTTACTGCTTCTACAGGGAGGCTACACCTTC
>15|.|TRBJ1-5|TRBV18|TRBD1
CASSLQGASNQPQHF
TGTGCCAGCTCGCTCCAGGGGGCAAGCAATCAGCCCCAGCATTTT
>12|few|TRBJ1-2|TRBV29-1|.
CSAEGGWYGYTF
TGCAGCGCCGAAGGGGGTTGGTATGGCTACACCTTC
>16|.|TRBJ2-3|TRBV5-1|TRBD2
CASSPEGGGVTDTQYF
TGCGCCAGCAGCCCGGAGGGCGGGGGAGTCACAGATACGCAGTATTTT
>15|.|TRBJ1-3|TRBV10-3|TRBD1
CAGSGGQGFGNTIYF
TGTGCTGGATCAGGGGGACAGGGTTTCGGAAACACCATATATTTT
>16|once|TRBJ1-5|TRBV7-2|.
CASSLAPTGIGQPQHF
TGTGCCAGCAGCTTAGCCCCAACAGGAATCGGTCAGCCCCAGCATTTT
>15|.|TRBJ1-6|TRBV7-2|.
CASRWERGNNSPLHF
TGTGCCAGCAGATGGGAGCGGGGTAATAATTCACCCCTCCACTTT
>13|.|TRBJ2-3|TRBV28|.
CASSPRRGDTQYF
TGTGCCAGCAGCCCCAGAAGGGGGGATACGCAGTATTTT
>15|.|TRBJ1-5|TRBV6-2/TRBV6-3|.
CASSNTGLVRQPQHF
TGTGCCAGCAGCAACACAGGGCTGGTTCGGCAGCCCCAGCATTTT
>14|.|TRBJ2-2|TRBV2|.
CARRGQMNTGELFF
TGTGCCCGCCGCGGACAGATGAACACCGGGGAGCTGTTTTTT
>15|.|TRBJ1-6|TRBV4-2|.
CASSQEGGYNSPLHF
TGTGCCAGCAGCCAAGAAGGGGGTTATAATTCACCCCTCCACTTT